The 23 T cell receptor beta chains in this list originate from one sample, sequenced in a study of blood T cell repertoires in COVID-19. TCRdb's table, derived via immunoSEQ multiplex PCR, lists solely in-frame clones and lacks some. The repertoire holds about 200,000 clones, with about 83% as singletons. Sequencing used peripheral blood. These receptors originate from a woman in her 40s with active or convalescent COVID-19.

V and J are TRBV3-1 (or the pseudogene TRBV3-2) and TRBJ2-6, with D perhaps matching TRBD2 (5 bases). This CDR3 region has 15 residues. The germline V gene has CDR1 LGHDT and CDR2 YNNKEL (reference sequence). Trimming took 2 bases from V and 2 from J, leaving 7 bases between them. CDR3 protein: CASSQTGTGANVLTF. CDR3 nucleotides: TGTGCCAGCAGCCAAACGGGGACTGGGGCCAACGTCCTGACTTTC.

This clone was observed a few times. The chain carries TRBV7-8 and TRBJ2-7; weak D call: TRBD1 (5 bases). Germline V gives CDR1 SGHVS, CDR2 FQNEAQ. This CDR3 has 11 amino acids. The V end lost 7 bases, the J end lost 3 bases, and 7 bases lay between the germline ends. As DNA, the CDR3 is TGTGCCAGCACCGACAGCTACGAGCAGTACTTC. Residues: CASTDSYEQYF.

CDR3 residues: CASSLASGSSYEQYF. The CDR3 DNA is TGTGCCAGCAGCTTAGCAAGCGGTAGCTCCTACGAGCAGTACTTC. The chain combines TRBV7-6 with TRBJ2-7; the D gene is possibly TRBD2 (5 bases). V lost 0 bases to trimming and J lost 0 bases, with 9 bases between them. Germline CDR1 and CDR2: SGHVS and FNYEAQ. This CDR3 is built from 15 residues.

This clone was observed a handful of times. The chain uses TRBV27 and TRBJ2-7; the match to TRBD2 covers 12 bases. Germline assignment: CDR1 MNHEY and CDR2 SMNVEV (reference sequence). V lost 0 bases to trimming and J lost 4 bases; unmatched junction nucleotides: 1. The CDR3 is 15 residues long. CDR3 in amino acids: CASSLSTSGSYEQYF. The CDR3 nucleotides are TGTGCCAGCAGTTTATCGACTAGCGGGAGTTACGAGCAGTACTTC.

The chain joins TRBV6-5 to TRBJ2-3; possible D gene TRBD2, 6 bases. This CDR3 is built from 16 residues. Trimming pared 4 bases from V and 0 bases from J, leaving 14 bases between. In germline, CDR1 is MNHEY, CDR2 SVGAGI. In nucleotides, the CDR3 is TGTGCCAGCAGTTCCCTCCGGGGGACTAGCACAGATACGCAGTATTTT. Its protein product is CASSSLRGTSTDTQYF.

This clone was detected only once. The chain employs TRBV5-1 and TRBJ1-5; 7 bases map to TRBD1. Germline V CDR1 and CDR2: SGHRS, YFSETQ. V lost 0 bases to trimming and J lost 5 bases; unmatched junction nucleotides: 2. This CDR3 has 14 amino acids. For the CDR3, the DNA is TGCGCCAGCAGCTTGGGAGGGGGCGATCAGCCCCAGCATTTT. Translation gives CASSLGGGDQPQHF. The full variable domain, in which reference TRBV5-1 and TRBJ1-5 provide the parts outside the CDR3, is KAGVTQTPRYLIKTRGQQVTLSCSPISGHRSVSWYQQTPGQGLQFLFEYFSETQRNKGNFPGRFSGRQFSNSRSEMNVSTLELGDSALYLCASSLGGGDQPQHFGDGTRLSIL.

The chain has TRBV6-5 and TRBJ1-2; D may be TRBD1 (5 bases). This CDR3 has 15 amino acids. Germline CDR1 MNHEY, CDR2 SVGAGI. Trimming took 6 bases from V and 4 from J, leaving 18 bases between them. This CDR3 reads CASSGGAGLGYGYTF. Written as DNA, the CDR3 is TGTGCCAGCAGCGGGGGTGCGGGTTTGGGCTATGGCTACACCTTC.

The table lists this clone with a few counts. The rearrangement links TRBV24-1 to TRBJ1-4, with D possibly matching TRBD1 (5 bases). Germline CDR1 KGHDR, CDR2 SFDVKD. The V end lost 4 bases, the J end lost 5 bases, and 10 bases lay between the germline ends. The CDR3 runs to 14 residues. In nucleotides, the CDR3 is TGTGCCACCAGTGACCCTGGACAAAATGAAAAACTGTTTTTT. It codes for CATSDPGQNEKLFF.

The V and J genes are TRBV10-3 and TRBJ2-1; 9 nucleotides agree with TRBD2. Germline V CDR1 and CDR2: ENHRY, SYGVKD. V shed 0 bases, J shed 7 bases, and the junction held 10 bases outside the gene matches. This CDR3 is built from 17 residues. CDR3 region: CAISESKRAGGPNEQFF. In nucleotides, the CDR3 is TGTGCCATCAGTGAGTCAAAAAGAGCGGGAGGCCCAAATGAGCAGTTCTTC.

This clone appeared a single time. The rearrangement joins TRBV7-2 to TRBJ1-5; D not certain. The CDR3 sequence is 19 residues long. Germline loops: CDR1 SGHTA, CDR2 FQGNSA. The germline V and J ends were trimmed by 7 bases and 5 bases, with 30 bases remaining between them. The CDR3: CASILTWVGRVSGDQPQHF. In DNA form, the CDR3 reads TGTGCCAGCATCCTGACATGGGTGGGGAGGGTATCAGGCGATCAGCCCCAGCATTTT.

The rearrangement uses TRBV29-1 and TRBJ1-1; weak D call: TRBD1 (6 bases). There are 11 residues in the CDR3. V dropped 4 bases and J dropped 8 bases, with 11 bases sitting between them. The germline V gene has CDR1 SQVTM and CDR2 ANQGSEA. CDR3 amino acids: CSVAGDVEAFF. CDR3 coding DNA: TGCAGCGTTGCAGGGGATGTCGAAGCTTTCTTT. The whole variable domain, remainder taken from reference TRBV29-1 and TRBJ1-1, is SAVISQKPSRDICQRGTSLTIQCQVDSQVTMMFWYRQQPGQSLTLIATANQGSEATYESGFVIDKFPISRPNLTFSTLTVSNMSPEDSSIYLCSVAGDVEAFFGQGTRLTVV.

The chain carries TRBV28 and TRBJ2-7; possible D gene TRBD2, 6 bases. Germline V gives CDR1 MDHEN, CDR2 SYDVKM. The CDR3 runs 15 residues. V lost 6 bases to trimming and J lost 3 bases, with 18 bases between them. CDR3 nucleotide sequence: TGTGCCAGCAGCTCCGTCGGGGGAATGGGCTACGAGCAGTACTTC. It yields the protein CASSSVGGMGYEQYF. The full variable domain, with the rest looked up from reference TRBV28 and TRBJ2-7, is DVKVTQSSRYLVKRTGEKVFLECVQDMDHENMFWYRQDPGLGLRLIYFSYDVKMKEKGDIPEGYSVSREKKERFSLILESASTNQTSMYLCASSSVGGMGYEQYFGPGTRLTVT.

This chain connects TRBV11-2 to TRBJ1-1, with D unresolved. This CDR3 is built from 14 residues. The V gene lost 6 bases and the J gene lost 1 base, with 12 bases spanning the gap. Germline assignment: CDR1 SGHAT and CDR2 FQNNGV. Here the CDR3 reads CASSPGGKNTEAFF. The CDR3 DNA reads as TGTGCCAGCAGTCCAGGCGGGAAGAACACTGAAGCTTTCTTT.

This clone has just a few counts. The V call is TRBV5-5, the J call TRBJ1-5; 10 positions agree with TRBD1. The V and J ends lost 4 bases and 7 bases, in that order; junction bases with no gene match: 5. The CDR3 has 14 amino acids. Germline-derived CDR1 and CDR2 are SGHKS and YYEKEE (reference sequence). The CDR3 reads CASSGGDRGQPQHF. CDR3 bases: TGTGCCAGCAGCGGGGGGGACAGGGGACAGCCCCAGCATTTT.

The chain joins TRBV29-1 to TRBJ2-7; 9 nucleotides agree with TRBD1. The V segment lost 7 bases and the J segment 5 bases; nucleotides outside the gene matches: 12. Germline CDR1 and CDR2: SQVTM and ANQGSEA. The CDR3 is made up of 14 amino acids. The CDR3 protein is CSARETGGYDEQYF. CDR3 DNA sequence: TGCAGCGCCCGCGAGACAGGGGGGTACGACGAGCAGTACTTC.

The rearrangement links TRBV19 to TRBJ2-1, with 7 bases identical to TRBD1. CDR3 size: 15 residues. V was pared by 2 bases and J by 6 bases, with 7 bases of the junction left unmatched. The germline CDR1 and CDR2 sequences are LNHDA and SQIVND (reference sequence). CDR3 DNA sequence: TGTGCCAGTAGTATAATTCGACAGGGCGCCAATGAGCAGTTCTTC. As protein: CASSIIRQGANEQFF.

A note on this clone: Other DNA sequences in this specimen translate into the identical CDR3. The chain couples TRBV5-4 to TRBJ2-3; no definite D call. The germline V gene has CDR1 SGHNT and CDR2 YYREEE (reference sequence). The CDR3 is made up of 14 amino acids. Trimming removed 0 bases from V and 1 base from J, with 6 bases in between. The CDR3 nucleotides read TGTGCCAGCAGCTTGGGATTAGGCACAGATACGCAGTATTTT. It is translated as CASSLGLGTDTQYF.

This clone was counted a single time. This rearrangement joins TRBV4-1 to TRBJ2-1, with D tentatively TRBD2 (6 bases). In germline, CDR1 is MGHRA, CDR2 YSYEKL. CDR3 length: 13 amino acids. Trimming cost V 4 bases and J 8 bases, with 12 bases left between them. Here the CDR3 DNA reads TGCGCCAGCAGCCTGGGGGGAGGAGATGAGCAGTTCTTC. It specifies CASSLGGGDEQFF.

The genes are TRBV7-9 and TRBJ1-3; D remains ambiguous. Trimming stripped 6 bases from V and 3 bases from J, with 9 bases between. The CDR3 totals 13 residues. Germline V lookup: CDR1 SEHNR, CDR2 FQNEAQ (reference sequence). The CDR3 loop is CASRATVGNTIYF. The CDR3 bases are TGTGCCAGCAGAGCGACTGTTGGAAACACCATATATTTT.

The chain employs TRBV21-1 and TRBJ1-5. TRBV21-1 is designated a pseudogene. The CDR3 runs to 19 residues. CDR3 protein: CASSKSADSSFIANQPQHF. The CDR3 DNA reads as TGTGCCAGCAGCAAATCCGCGGACTCAAGCTTTATAGCCAATCAGCCCCAGCATTTT.

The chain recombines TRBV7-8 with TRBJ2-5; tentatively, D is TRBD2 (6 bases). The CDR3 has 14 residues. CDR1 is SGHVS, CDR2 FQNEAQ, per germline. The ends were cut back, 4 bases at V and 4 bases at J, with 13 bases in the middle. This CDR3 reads CASSSLTRGETQYF. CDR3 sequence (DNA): TGTGCCAGCAGCTCCCTGACTAGGGGAGAGACCCAGTACTTC.

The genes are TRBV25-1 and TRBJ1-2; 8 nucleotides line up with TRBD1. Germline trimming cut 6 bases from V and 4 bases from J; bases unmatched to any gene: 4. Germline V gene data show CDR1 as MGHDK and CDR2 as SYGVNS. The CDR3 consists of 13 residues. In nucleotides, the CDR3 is TGTGCCAGCAGGGACAGGGACTTCTATGGCTACACCTTC. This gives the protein CASRDRDFYGYTF.

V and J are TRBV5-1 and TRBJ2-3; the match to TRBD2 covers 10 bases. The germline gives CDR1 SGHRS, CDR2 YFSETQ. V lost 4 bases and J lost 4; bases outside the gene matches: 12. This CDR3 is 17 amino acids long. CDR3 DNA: TGCGCCAGCAGCACATACGGGTCCGGGACTAGCGCAGATACGCAGTATTTT. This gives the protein CASSTYGSGTSADTQYF.